This entry is about one T cell receptor beta chain. V lost 1 base to trimming and J lost 3 bases, with 13 bases between them. CDR1 MGHRA and CDR2 YSYEKL come from the germline V gene. The CDR3 spans 16 residues. Authors of the study amplified TCR beta CDR3 regions from RNA transcripts. When the TCR CDR3 underwent first-round RT-PCR, the HTBI primer set was used. TCRdb processed the multiplex PCR reads anew with MiXCR; each CDR3 protein has one entry. The sample comprises about 400,000 distinct CDR3 sequences, roughly 15% of which are singletons, and 15% to 20% rests with the top ten. The data originate from a study of T cells in Graves' hyperthyroidism and ophthalmopathy.

The source of this sequence is a woman in her 30s with Graves' ophthalmopathy. The sample comprised blood. This chain joins TRBV4-1 and TRBJ1-3, with D possibly TRBD1 on 6 matching bases. This chain's CDR3 is CASSQVVQGFGNTIYF. For the CDR3, the DNA is TGCGCCAGCAGCCAAGTTGTTCAGGGGTTTGGAAACACCATATATTTT.